The clone carrying this T cell receptor beta chain appeared many times. The antigen is unknown. This sample stems from a study of T cell repertoires in cytomegalovirus infection. The overall study: Recently identified HLA-C-restricted CMV epitopes and well-studied HLA-B-restricted CMV epitopes were used by the study. Public TCR beta signatures were indicative of both CMV infection and a matching HLA type.

Findings of the study overall: Pooled public TCR beta family frequency picked out CMV carriers with the relevant HLA. The ex vivo response was dominated by HLA-C-restricted CMV-specific TCR beta clonotypes.

V lost 1 base and J 4 bases, leaving 15 bases between the germline ends. Germline loops: CDR1 SGHTA, CDR2 FQGNSA. This CDR3 spans 16 amino acids. TCRdb recomputed calls from the reads with MiXCR, one row per CDR3 protein. The sample has 700,000 to 950,000 distinct CDR3 sequences; roughly 33% are singletons. V usage is TRBV7-2 and J usage is TRBJ2-3; tentatively, D is TRBD1 or TRBD2 (6 bases each). The TCR originated in a human donor in good health (CMV status not recorded). Some clones in this sample may be carry-over from other donors' samples. The specimen was cultured CD8+ T cells from PBMCs, collected from culture after CMV antigen stimulation. CDR3 region: CASSLVRGGRADTQYF. The CDR3 DNA sequence: TGTGCCAGCAGCTTAGTCAGAGGGGGGCGGGCAGATACGCAGTATTTT.